This T cell receptor beta chain emerged from a study of OX40 agonist ivuxolimab in advanced cancers. In the study overall: The treatment was a fully human IgG2 OX40 agonist, ivuxolimab. Dose-escalation subjects each had hepatocellular carcinoma, melanoma, renal cell or head and neck cancer. The mean age was approximately 60 years, ranging from about 23 to 79, with less than 90% of participants male.

Sequencing used immunoSEQ multiplex PCR; TCRdb keeps in-frame clones, though not all of them. Of about 59,000 clones listed, about 90% are singletons. V was clipped by 4 bases and J by 9 bases, with 10 bases between them. Germline lookup yields CDR1 DFQATT and CDR2 SNEGSKA (reference sequence). The CDR3 is made up of 11 amino acids. The TCR was taken from an adult with an advanced solid tumor such as melanoma, head and neck, liver or kidney cancer. This chain uses TRBV20-1 with TRBJ2-1, with D maybe TRBD2 (6 bases). The source was CD4+ or CD8+ T cells sorted from blood, collected in a trial of the OX40 agonist ivuxolimab. The CDR3 sequence: CSAKRGSEQFF. CDR3 in DNA: TGCAGTGCTAAACGGGGGAGTGAGCAGTTCTTC.